These T cell receptor beta chains were read from a single sample in a study of Ad26.COV2.S vaccination and SARS-CoV-2 variants. Sequenced by immunoSEQ multiplex PCR; TCRdb stores in-frame clones only, minus some. The profile covers about 350,000 clones, with roughly 85% appearing a single time and roughly 3.1% taken by the ten largest. This specimen consisted of peripheral blood, obtained in a trial of Ad26.COV2.S vaccine versus placebo. These receptors were obtained from a person between 18 and 59 years old who received the Ad26.COV2.S COVID-19 vaccine or a placebo. The CDR3 runs from the conserved cysteine through the conserved F or W. The D gene is left open where the match is weak. Clone size is not always given. Where it is, it says once, few, many or a class for expanded clones.

TRBV5-1,.,TRBD2,TRBJ2-3,TGCGCCAGCAGCTTGGCCAGTGGCGGGGGGCGCACAGATACGCAGTATTTT,CASSLASGGGRTDTQYF
TRBV7-2,.,.,TRBJ1-2,TGTGCCAGCAGCTTGGGACCGGCAGGCTACACCTTC,CASSLGPAGYTF
TRBV7-9,.,.,TRBJ2-2,TGTGCCAGCAGCTCTGACAGATACACCGGGGAGCTGTTTTTT,CASSSDRYTGELFF
TRBV10-1,.,TRBD1,TRBJ2-3,TGCGCCAGCAAACCGACAGGGGAAGGAGATACGCAGTATTTT,CASKPTGEGDTQYF
TRBV12-5,.,TRBD2,TRBJ2-3,TGTGCTAGTGGACGCGGGACTACAAACACAGATACGCAGTATTTT,CASGRGTTNTDTQYF
TRBV24-1,.,.,TRBJ2-1,TGTGCCACCAGTGACCCACGACGACTGACAGGCTACAATGAGCAGTTCTTC,CATSDPRRLTGYNEQFF
TRBV4-1,.,.,TRBJ2-7,TGCGCCAGCAGCCAAGGGGATGTGGCGGGCGGGTACGAGCAGTACTTC,CASSQGDVAGGYEQYF
TRBV18,.,.,TRBJ1-1,TGTGCCAGCTCACCCCCGACGGTGAAGCATGAAGCTTTCTTT,CASSPPTVKHEAFF
TRBV25-1,.,TRBD1,TRBJ1-2,TGTGCCAGCAGGTCCATGGGACAGAATGGCTACACCTTC,CASRSMGQNGYTF
TRBV7-8,.,.,TRBJ2-7,TGTGCCAGCAGCCAGGACATAACCTACGAGCAGTACTTC,CASSQDITYEQYF
TRBV5-4,.,.,TRBJ2-1,TGTGCCAGCAGCTTGGGGGCTAGCGTGACTCTGAAGCAGTTCTTC,CASSLGASVTLKQFF
TRBV3-1/TRBV3-2,few,.,TRBJ1-1,TGTGCCAGCAGCGAATCGGGGAGGAACACTGAAGCTTTCTTT,CASSESGRNTEAFF
TRBV2,few,.,TRBJ1-2,TGTGCCAGCAGTGACAGGGCCCGTTATGGCTACACCTTC,CASSDRARYGYTF
TRBV27,.,.,TRBJ1-2,TGTGCCAGCAGGGGAACAGGAAGAAACTATGGCTACACCTTC,CASRGTGRNYGYTF
TRBV27,.,TRBD2,TRBJ2-7,TGTGCCAGCAGTTGGGGACTAGCGGGGTACGAGCAGTACTTC,CASSWGLAGYEQYF
TRBV6-2/TRBV6-3,.,.,TRBJ2-3,TGTGCCAGCAGTCCCCGAGGTAGCCCAGATACGCAGTATTTT,CASSPRGSPDTQYF